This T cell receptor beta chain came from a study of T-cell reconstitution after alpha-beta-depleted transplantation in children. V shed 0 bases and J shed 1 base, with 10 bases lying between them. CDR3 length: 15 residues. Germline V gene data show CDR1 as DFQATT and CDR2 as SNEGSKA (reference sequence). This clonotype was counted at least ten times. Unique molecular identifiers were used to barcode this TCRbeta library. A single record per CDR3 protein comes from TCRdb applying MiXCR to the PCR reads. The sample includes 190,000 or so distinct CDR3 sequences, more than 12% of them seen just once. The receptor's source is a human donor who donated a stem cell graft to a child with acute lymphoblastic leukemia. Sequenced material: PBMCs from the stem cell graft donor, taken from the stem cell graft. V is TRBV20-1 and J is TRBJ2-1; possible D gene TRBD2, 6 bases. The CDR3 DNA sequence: TGCAGTGCTAGAGATGGAGGGGTATCCTACAATGAGCAGTTCTTC. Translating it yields CSARDGGVSYNEQFF.